Given below is one TCR beta chain in context. The antigen is not known. Sample donors were healthy Caucasian individuals that came from Russia, aged roughly 6 to 95. These data are taken from a study of blood T cells in healthy people across ages. Study-level information: Using template switching, researchers captured about one barcoded beta molecule for each two T cells.

Findings of the study overall: It was not known whether donors were CMV positive (a possible confounder of expanded clonotype changes).

PCR was performed a second time for 7 to 11 cycles using a sample-barcoded 5' primer and a J-beta primer mix. TCRdb reprocessed the 5' RACE reads via MiXCR and lists one record per CDR3 protein. The sample has about 770,000 distinct CDR3 sequences, around 42% seen once; the top ten hold around 18%. CDR3 length: 16 residues. V lost 2 bases and J lost 7; bases outside the gene matches: 7. Germline V gene lookup returns CDR1 ENHRY and CDR2 SYGVKD. The origin of this receptor is a man aged 55 to 69 in good health. The rearrangement uses TRBV10-3 and TRBJ2-1; TRBD1 matches 11 bases. The specimen sequenced was blood. In nucleotides, the CDR3 is TGTGCCATCAGTGAGAAGTTAGGACAGGGGGCAAATGAGCAGTTCTTC. Encoded protein: CAISEKLGQGANEQFF.